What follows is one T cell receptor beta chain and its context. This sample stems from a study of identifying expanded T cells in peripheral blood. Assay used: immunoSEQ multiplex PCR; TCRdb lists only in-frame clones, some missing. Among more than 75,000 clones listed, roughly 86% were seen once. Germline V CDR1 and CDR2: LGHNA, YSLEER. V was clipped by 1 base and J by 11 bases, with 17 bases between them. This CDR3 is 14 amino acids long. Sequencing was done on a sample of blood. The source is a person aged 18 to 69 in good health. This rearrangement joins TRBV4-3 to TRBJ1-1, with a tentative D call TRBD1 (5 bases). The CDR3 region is CASSQVRGRAEAFF. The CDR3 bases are TGCGCCAGCAGCCAAGTTAGAGGCAGGGCAGAGGCTTTCTTT.